These 9 T cell receptor beta chains share one sample of origin, sequenced in a study of metastatic and nonmetastatic thyroid tumors. Via MiXCR, TCRdb re-called the PCR reads. The data hold roughly 55,000 clones, with roughly 15% observed a single time. Not a single patient had been given any form of treatment at any point before undergoing thyroid surgery. The sample taken for sequencing was blood. The source of these receptors is a male donor with papillary thyroid cancer or a benign thyroid nodule (not recorded which). Some clones in this sample may be carry-over from other donors' samples.

This clone was seen once. CDR3 sequence (DNA): TGTGCCAGCGAACTAGCGGGCCCGGCCCATACGCAGTATTTT. This gives the protein CASELAGPAHTQYF. The rearrangement joins TRBV9 to TRBJ2-3, with 9 bases that match TRBD2. The CDR3 totals 14 residues. Germline lookup yields CDR1 SGDLS and CDR2 YYNGEE. The J segment lost 7 bases and the V segment lost 7 bases, leaving 10 bases of the junction unmatched.

At least ten counts were recorded for this clone. The chain has TRBV28 and TRBJ2-7; no firm D call. The germline CDR1 and CDR2 sequences are MDHEN and SYDVKM. This CDR3 is 13 amino acids long. The V and J ends lost 8 bases and 2 bases respectively, with 13 bases between them. The DNA of the CDR3 is TGTGCCAGCTGCCCTGCGGTTGCCTACGAGCAGTACTTC. Amino acids: CASCPAVAYEQYF.

This clone has only a few counts. A read error may explain this, as a much larger clone is one base away. This rearrangement joins TRBV5-1 to TRBJ2-1; 9 positions agree with TRBD1. Losses at the gene ends were 0 bases for V and 5 bases for J; bases not matched to a gene: 3. The CDR3 totals 15 residues. CDR1 and CDR2 from the germline V gene are SGHRS and YFSETQ. The CDR3 region has the DNA TGCGCCAGCAGCTTGGAGGACAGGGGCCACAATGAGCAGTTCTTC. The encoded protein is CASSLEDRGHNEQFF.

A remark on this clone: The junction shows a germline mismatch at one end, possibly a read error. This chain uses TRBV7-6 with TRBJ1-2; D might be TRBD1 (5 bases). From germline, CDR1 is SGHVS and CDR2 FNYEAQ. The CDR3 length is 16 residues. CDR3 in DNA: TGTGCCAGCAGCCCAGTGGGGCGAGATACTAACTATGGCTGCACCTTC. It specifies CASSPVGRDTNYGCTF. Full variable domain (missing parts from reference TRBV7-6 and TRBJ1-2): GAGVSQSPRYKVTKRGQDVALRCDPISGHVSLYWYRQALGQGPEFLTYFNYEAQQDKSGLPNDRFSAERPEGSISTLTIQRTEQRDSAMYRCASSPVGRDTNYGCTFGSGTRLTVV.

To note about this clone: Other DNA sequences of this sample code for an identical CDR3. This chain uses TRBV9 with TRBJ2-5, with 14 nucleotides matching TRBD2. The V gene end was trimmed by 0 bases and the J gene end by 2 bases; junction bases not matched to a gene: 6. The CDR3 is 18 amino acids. CDR1 and CDR2 from the germline V gene are SGDLS and YYNGEE. CDR3 sequence (DNA): TGTGCCAGCAGCGTAGACACCGGGACTAGCGGGGGACAAGAGACCCAGTACTTC. This encodes CASSVDTGTSGGQETQYF.

At least ten counts were recorded for this clone. V is TRBV20-1 and J is TRBJ2-5; 12 bases map to TRBD2. Looked up from germline, CDR1 is DFQATT and CDR2 is SNEGSKA (reference sequence). The CDR3 is made up of 14 amino acids. With 2 bases clipped from V and 4 bases from J, the junction kept 2 bases outside the gene matches. The CDR3 protein is CSARLAGGAETQYF. The CDR3 bases are TGCAGTGCTAGACTAGCGGGGGGGGCAGAGACCCAGTACTTC.

As for this clone: It is likely a read error, because the conserved phenylalanine at the end of the CDR3 is missing. V gene TRBV12-3 or TRBV12-4 combines with J gene TRBJ2-7; 7 bases agree with TRBD1. V dropped 2 bases and J dropped 5; count of bases not matched to a gene: 6. The CDR3 runs 14 residues. The CDR3 bases are TGTGCCAGCAGTTTACTGGGCAGGGGGAACGAGCAGTACCTC. This codes for CASSLLGRGNEQYL.

About this clone itself: A much larger clone differs by one base, so this may be a read error. The rearrangement links TRBV9 to TRBJ1-5, with unresolved D. From germline, CDR1 is SGDLS and CDR2 YYNGEE. The CDR3 has 14 amino acids. The CDR3 sequence: CASSGGNMDQPHHF. Here the CDR3 DNA reads TGTGCCAGCAGCGGGGGAAATATGGATCAGCCCCATCATTTT.

This clone was detected ten times or more. The rearrangement uses TRBV5-6 and TRBJ2-3; 9 bases align to TRBD1. V lost 3 bases to trimming and J lost 4 bases; unmatched junction nucleotides: 6. This CDR3 comprises 15 residues. Germline values: CDR1 SGHDT, CDR2 YYEEEE. Written as DNA, the CDR3 is TGTGCCAGCAGCTCAACAGGGGGCCGATCAGATACGCAGTATTTT. Translated: CASSSTGGRSDTQYF.